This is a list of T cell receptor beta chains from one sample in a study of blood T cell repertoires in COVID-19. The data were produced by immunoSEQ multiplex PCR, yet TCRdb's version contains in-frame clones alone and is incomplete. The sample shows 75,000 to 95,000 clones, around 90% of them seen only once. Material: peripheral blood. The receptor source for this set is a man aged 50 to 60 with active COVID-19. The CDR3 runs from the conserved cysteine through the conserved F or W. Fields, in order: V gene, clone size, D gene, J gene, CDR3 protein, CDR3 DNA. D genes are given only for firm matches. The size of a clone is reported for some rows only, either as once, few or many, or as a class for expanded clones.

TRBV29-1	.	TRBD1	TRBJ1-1	CSVTGGSEAFF	TGCAGCGTAACAGGGGGCAGTGAAGCTTTCTTT
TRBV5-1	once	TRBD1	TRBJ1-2	CASSLRRPGQGHFNYGYTF	TGCGCCAGCAGTTTACGAAGACCGGGACAGGGCCACTTTAACTATGGCTACACCTTC
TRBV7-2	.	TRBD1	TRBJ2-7	CASSTYRGYEQYF	TGTGCCAGCAGCACGTACAGGGGATACGAGCAGTACTTC
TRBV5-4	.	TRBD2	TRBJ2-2	CASSKEVGTSGSPGELFF	TGTGCCAGCAGTAAAGAGGTGGGCACTAGCGGGAGCCCCGGGGAGCTGTTTTTT
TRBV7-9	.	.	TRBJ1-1	CASRLTGENTEAFF	TGTGCCAGCAGGTTAACAGGTGAGAACACTGAAGCTTTCTTT
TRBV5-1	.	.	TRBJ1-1	CASSDTENTEAFF	TGCGCCAGCAGCGATACAGAAAACACTGAAGCTTTCTTT
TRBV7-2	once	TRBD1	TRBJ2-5	CASSSVGQGARETQYF	TGTGCCAGCAGCTCCGTCGGTCAGGGGGCTCGGGAGACCCAGTACTTC
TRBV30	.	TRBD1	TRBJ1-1	CAWSIQGAFRVNTEAFF	TGTGCCTGGAGTATCCAGGGGGCCTTCAGAGTGAACACTGAAGCTTTCTTT
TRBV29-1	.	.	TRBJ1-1	CSVGSRDTEAFF	TGCAGCGTTGGGTCTCGGGACACTGAAGCTTTCTTT
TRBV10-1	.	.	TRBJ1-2	CASNPQGHRNYGYTF	TGCGCCAGCAACCCTCAGGGACACCGAAACTATGGCTACACCTTC
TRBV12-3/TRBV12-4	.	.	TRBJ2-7	CASSLNRVEQYF	TGTGCCAGCAGTTTAAACAGGGTTGAGCAGTACTTC
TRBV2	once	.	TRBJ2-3	CASSDGLGTDTQYF	TGTGCCAGCAGTGACGGACTTGGCACAGATACGCAGTATTTT
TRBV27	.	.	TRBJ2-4	CASSSLAKNIQYF	TGTGCCAGCAGTTCCCTAGCCAAAAACATTCAGTACTTC
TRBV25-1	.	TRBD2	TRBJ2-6	CASSEKSGRVSGANVLTF	TGTGCCAGCAGTGAAAAAAGTGGGAGGGTCAGTGGGGCCAACGTCCTGACTTTC
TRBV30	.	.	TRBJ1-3	CAWSVYGGIGWNTIYF	TGTGCCTGGAGTGTATATGGGGGCATCGGATGGAACACCATATATTTT
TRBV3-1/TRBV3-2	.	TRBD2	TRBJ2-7	CASSQGAGGSKLTYEQYF	TGTGCCAGCAGCCAAGGAGCGGGGGGCTCAAAACTTACCTACGAGCAGTACTTC
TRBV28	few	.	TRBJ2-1	CASRGPVVEQFF	TGTGCCAGCAGGGGGCCCGTGGTTGAGCAGTTCTTC
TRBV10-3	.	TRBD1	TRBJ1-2	CAISESRGLFGYTF	TGTGCCATCAGTGAGTCGAGGGGGCTCTTTGGCTACACCTTC
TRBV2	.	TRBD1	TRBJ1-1	CASKLQGLNTEAFF	TGTGCCAGCAAATTACAGGGGCTGAACACTGAAGCTTTCTTT
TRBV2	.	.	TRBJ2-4	CASSFSGGAKNIQYF	TGTGCCAGCAGTTTTTCGGGCGGGGCCAAAAACATTCAGTACTTC
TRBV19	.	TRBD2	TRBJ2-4	CASKDKGGQGGKNIQYF	TGTGCCAGTAAAGATAAGGGAGGGCAGGGAGGCAAAAACATTCAGTACTTC
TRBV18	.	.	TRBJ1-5	CASSPQGYSNQPQHF	TGTGCCAGCTCACCGCAGGGCTATAGCAATCAGCCCCAGCATTTT
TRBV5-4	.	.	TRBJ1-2	CASSLDSSNYGYTF	TGTGCCAGCAGCCTCGACAGCTCAAACTATGGCTACACCTTC
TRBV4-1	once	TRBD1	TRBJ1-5	CASSQSPGQGPYQPQHF	TGCGCCAGCAGCCAATCACCGGGACAGGGCCCCTATCAGCCCCAGCATTTT
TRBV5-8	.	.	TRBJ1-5	CASSLDSLNQPQHF	TGTGCCAGCAGCTTGGACAGTTTAAATCAGCCCCAGCATTTT
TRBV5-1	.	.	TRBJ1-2	CASSLVTGSNYGYTF	TGCGCCAGCAGCTTGGTCACAGGGTCTAACTATGGCTACACCTTC
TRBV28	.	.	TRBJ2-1	CASRDIRAGYNEQFF	TGTGCCAGCAGGGACATAAGGGCGGGGTACAATGAGCAGTTCTTC